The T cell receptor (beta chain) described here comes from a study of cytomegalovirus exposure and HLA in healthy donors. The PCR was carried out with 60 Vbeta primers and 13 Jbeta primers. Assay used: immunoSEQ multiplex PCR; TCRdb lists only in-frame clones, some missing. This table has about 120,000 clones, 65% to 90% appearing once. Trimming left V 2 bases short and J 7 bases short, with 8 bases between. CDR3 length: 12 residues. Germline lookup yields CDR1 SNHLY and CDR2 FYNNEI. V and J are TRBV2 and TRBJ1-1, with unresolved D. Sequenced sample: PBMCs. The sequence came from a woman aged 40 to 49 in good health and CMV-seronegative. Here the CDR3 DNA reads TGTGCCAGCAGTGAAATGGCAGGTGAAGCTTTCTTT. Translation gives CASSEMAGEAFF. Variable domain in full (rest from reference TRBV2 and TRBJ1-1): EPEVTQTPSHQVTQMGQEVILRCVPISNHLYFYWYRQILGQKVEFLVSFYNNEISEKSEIFDDQFSVERPDGSNFTLKIRSTKLEDSAMYFCASSEMAGEAFFGQGTRLTVV.